The clone carrying this T cell receptor beta chain was seen a few times. Its antigen is not known. The germline gives CDR1 SQVTM, CDR2 ANQGSEA. The trim removed 6 bases at V and 5 bases at J, leaving 12 bases unmatched. The CDR3 has 14 amino acids. These data are taken from a study of CD8 T cells in ankylosing spondylitis. Study results and caveats: In ankylosing spondylitis blood, a motif of seven or eight highly homologous TCR beta variants appeared characteristic. Within matched ankylosing spondylitis synovial fluid, disease-linked clones were reportedly significantly enriched.

Libraries for TCR beta were made by quantitative 5'-RACE with molecular barcodes. A single record per CDR3 protein comes from TCRdb applying MiXCR to the 5' RACE reads. The top ten hold about 0.49% of the sample, which has more than 650,000 distinct CDR3 sequences, 12% seen once. This chain uses TRBV29-1 with TRBJ2-7; 8 nucleotides align to TRBD1. This clonotype was sampled from a male donor with ankylosing spondylitis. The sample was blood, either unsorted or a sorted T cell fraction (not recorded which). The CDR3 nucleotides read TGCAGCGTCGATAAGGCAGGGGGCGCCGACGAGCAGTACTTC. Translation: CSVDKAGGADEQYF.